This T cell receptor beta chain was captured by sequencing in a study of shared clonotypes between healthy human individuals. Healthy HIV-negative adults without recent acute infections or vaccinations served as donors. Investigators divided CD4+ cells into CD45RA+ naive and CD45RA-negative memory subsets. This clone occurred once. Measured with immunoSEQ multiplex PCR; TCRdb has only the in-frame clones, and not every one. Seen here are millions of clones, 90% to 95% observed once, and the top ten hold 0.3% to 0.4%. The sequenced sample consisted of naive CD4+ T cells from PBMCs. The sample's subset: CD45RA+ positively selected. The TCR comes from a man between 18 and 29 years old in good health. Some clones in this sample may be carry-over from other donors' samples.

The CDR3 DNA reads as TGTGCCATCAGCAAACAGGGACCCGGCATTTACAATGAGCAGTTCTTC. Encoded protein: CAISKQGPGIYNEQFF. The chain is built from TRBV10-3 and TRBJ2-1; a weak D match, TRBD1 (6 bases). The CDR3 runs 16 residues. V was shortened by 6 bases and J by 4 bases, with 19 bases between the two germline ends. CDR1 and CDR2 (germline): ENHRY, SYGVKD.